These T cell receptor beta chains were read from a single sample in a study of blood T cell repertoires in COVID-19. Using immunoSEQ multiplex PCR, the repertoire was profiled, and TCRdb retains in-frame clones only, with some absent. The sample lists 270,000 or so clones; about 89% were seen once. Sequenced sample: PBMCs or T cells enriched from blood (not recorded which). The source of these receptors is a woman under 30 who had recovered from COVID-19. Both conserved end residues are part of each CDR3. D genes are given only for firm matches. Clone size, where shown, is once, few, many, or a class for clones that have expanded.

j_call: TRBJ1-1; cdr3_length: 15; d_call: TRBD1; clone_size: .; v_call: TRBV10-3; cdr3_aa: CAIRDTGGFVTEAFF; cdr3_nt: TGTGCCATCAGGGATACAGGGGGGTTCGTCACTGAAGCTTTCTTT
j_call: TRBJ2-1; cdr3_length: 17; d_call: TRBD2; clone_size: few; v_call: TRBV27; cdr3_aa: CASSSSGSGRPYNEQFF; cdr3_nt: TGTGCCAGCAGTTCCTCGGGTAGCGGGAGGCCTTACAATGAGCAGTTCTTC
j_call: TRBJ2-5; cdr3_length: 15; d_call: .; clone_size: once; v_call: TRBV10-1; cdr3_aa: CASSDQGAGMKTQYF; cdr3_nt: TGCGCCAGCAGTGATCAAGGGGCAGGCATGAAGACCCAGTACTTC
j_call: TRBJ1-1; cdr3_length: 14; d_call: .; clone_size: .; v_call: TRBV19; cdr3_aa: CASSIKDSGTEAFF; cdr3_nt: TGTGCCAGTAGTATAAAGGACTCGGGCACTGAAGCTTTCTTT
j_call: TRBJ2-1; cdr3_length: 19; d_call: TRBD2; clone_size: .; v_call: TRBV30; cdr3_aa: CAWRRTGGARLAGGSEQFF; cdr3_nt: TGTGCCTGGAGGAGGACAGGGGGCGCGAGACTAGCGGGGGGCAGTGAGCAGTTCTTC
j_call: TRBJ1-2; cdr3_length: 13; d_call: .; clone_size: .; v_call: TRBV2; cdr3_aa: CASSERDNEGYTF; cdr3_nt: TGTGCCAGCAGTGAAAGAGACAACGAGGGCTACACCTTC
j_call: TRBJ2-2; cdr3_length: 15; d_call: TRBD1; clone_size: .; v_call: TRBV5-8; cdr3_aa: CASSYRTGGTGELFF; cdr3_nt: TGTGCCAGCAGCTATAGGACAGGGGGCACCGGGGAGCTGTTTTTT
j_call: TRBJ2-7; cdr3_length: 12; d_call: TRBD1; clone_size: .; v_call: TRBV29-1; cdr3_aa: CSGGQAAEEQYF; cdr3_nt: TGCAGCGGGGGACAGGCGGCAGAGGAGCAGTACTTC
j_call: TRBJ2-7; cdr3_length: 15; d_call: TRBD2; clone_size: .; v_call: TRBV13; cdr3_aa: CASNHWTSGSYEQYF; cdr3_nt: TGTGCCAGCAACCATTGGACTAGCGGGAGCTACGAGCAGTACTTC
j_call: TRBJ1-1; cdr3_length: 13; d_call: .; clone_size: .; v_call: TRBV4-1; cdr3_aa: CASSQDLQFEAFF; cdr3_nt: TGCGCCAGCAGCCAAGATCTTCAGTTTGAAGCTTTCTTT
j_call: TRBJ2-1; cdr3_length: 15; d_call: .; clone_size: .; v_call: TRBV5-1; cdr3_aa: CASSLARGGYNEQFF; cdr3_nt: TGCGCCAGCAGCTTGGCCAGAGGGGGCTACAATGAGCAGTTCTTC
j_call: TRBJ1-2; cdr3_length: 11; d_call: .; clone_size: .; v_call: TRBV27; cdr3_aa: CASSPGVGYTF; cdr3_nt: TGTGCCAGCAGTCCAGGGGTCGGCTACACCTTC
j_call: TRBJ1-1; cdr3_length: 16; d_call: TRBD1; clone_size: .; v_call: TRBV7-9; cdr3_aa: CASSSRDRGKGTEAFF; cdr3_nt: TGTGCCAGCAGCAGCCGGGACAGGGGTAAGGGGACTGAAGCTTTCTTT
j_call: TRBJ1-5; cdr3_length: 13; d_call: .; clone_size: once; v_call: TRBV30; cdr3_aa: CAWRTGGNQPQHF; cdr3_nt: TGTGCCTGGAGGACCGGGGGGAATCAGCCCCAGCATTTT
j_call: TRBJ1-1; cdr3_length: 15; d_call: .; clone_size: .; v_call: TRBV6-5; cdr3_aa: CASSYHTDLNTEAFF; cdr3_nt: TGTGCCAGCAGTTACCACACAGATTTGAACACTGAAGCTTTCTTT
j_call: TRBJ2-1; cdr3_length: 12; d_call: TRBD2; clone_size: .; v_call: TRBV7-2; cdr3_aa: CASSFGGYEQFF; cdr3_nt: TGTGCCAGCAGCTTCGGGGGGTATGAGCAGTTCTTC
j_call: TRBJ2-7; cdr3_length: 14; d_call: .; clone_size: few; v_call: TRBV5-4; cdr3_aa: CASSPSTGYAEQYF; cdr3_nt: TGTGCCAGCAGCCCCTCTACAGGGTACGCCGAGCAGTACTTC
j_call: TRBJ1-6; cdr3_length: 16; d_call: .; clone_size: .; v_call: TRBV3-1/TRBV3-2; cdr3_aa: CASSQFESGGNSPLHF; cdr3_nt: TGTGCCAGCAGCCAATTCGAGAGCGGCGGTAATTCACCCCTCCACTTT
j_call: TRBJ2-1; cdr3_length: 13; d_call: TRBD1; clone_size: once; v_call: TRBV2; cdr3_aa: CASGQGLGGEQFF; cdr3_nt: TGTGCCAGCGGACAGGGATTAGGGGGGGAGCAGTTCTTC
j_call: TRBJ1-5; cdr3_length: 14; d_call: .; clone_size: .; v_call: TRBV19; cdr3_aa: CASSISGRDQPQHF; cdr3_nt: TGTGCCAGTAGTATTTCGGGCAGGGATCAGCCCCAGCATTTT
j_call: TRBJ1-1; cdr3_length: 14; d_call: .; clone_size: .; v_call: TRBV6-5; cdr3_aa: CASSPELGFTEAFF; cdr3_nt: TGTGCCAGCAGCCCGGAGTTAGGTTTCACTGAAGCTTTCTTT
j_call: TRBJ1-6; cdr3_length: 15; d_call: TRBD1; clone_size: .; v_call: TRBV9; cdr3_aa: CASSALTGSSSPLHF; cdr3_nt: TGTGCCAGCAGCGCCTTGACAGGGAGTTCTTCACCCCTCCACTTT
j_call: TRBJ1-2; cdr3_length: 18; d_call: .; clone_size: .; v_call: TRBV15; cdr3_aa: CATSRVGPVQAYNYGYTF; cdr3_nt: TGTGCCACCAGCAGAGTGGGGCCTGTTCAGGCTTATAACTATGGCTACACCTTC
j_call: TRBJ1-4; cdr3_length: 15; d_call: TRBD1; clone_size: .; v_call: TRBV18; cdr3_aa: CASSSGTGVSEKLFF; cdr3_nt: TGTGCCAGCTCATCCGGGACAGGGGTGAGCGAAAAACTGTTTTTT
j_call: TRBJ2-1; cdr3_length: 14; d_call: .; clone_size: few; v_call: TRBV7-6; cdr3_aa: CASSLGVLVNEQFF; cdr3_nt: TGTGCCAGCAGCTTAGGTGTCCTAGTAAATGAGCAGTTCTTC
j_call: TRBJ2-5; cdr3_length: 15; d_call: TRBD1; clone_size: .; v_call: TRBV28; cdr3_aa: CASSLGDREQEAQYF; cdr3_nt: TGTGCCAGCAGTTTAGGGGACAGGGAACAAGAGGCCCAGTACTTC
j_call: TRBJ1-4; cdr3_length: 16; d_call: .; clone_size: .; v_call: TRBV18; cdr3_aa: CASSPRQLATNEKLFF; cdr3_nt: TGTGCCAGCTCACCCAGACAGCTTGCAACTAATGAAAAACTGTTTTTT
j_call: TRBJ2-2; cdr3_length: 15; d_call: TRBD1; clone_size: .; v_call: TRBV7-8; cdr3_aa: CASNSGTGQTGELFF; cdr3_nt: TGTGCCAGCAACTCGGGGACAGGGCAAACCGGGGAGCTGTTTTTT
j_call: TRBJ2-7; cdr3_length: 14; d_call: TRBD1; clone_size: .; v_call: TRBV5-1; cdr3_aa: CASSLGQGAYEQYF; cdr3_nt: TGCGCCAGCAGCTTAGGACAGGGGGCCTACGAGCAGTACTTC
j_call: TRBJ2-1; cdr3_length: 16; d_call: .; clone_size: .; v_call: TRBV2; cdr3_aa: CASTAGWRAEWSEQFF; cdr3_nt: TGTGCCAGCACTGCAGGTTGGCGGGCCGAATGGAGTGAGCAGTTCTTC
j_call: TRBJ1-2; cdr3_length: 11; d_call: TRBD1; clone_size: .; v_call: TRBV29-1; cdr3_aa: CSAGTAYGYTF; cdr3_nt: TGCAGCGCTGGGACAGCCTATGGCTACACCTTC
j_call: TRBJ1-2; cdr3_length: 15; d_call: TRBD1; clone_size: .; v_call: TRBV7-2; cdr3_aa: CASSLARQGVDGYTF; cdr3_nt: TGTGCCAGCAGCTTAGCGAGGCAGGGGGTGGATGGCTACACCTTC
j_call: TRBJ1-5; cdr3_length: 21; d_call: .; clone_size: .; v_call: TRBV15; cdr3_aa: CATSRGRQNSRGRDYNQPQHF; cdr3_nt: TGTGCCACCAGCAGAGGCCGGCAGAACTCTCGGGGTAGGGACTACAATCAGCCCCAGCATTTT
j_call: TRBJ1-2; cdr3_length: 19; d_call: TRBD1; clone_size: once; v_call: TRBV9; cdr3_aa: CASSVGSTGQGPYDYGYTF; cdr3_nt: TGTGCCAGCAGCGTAGGCTCGACGGGACAGGGGCCCTATGACTATGGCTACACCTTC
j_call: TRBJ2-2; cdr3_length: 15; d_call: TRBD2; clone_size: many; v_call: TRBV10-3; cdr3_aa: CAISELAGNTGELFF; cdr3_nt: TGTGCCATCAGCGAGCTAGCGGGGAACACCGGGGAGCTGTTTTTT
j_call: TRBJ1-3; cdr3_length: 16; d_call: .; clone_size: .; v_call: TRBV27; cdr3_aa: CASSAWGHPSGNTIYF; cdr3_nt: TGTGCCAGCAGCGCATGGGGACATCCCTCTGGAAACACCATATATTTT
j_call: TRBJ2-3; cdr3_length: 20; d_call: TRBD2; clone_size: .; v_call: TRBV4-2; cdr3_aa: CASSQDGLAGLEGHTDTQYF; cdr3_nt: TGTGCCAGCAGCCAAGACGGGCTAGCGGGACTGGAGGGCCACACAGATACGCAGTATTTT
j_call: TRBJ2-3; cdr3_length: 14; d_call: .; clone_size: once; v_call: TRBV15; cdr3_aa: CATSRPGGTDTQYF; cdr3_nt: TGTGCCACCAGCAGGCCCGGGGGCACAGATACGCAGTATTTT
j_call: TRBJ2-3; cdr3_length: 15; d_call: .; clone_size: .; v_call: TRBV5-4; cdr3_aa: CASSLEGGGTDTQYF; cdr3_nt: TGTGCCAGCAGCTTGGAGGGGGGGGGCACAGATACGCAGTATTTT
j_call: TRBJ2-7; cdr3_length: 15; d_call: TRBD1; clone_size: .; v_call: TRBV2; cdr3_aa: CASSERTGWPYEQYF; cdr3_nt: TGTGCCAGCAGTGAACGGACAGGGTGGCCCTACGAGCAGTACTTC
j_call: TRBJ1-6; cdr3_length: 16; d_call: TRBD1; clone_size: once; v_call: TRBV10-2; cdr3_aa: CASSDHGTDYNSPLHF; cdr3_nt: TGCGCCAGCAGTGACCACGGGACAGACTATAATTCACCCCTCCACTTT
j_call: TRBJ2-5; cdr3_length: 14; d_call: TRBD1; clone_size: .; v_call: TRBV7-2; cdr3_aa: CASSRDRGRETQYF; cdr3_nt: TGTGCCAGCAGCCGGGACAGGGGGCGAGAGACCCAGTACTTC
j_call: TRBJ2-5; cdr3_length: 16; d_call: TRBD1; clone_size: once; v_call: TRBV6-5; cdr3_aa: CASSYSPGTAQETQYF; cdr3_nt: TGTGCCAGCAGTTACTCCCCCGGGACAGCACAAGAGACCCAGTACTTC
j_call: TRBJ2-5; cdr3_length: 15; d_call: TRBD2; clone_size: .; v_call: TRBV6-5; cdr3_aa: CASSYPSGRGETQYF; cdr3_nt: TGTGCCAGCAGTTACCCTAGCGGGAGGGGAGAGACCCAGTACTTC
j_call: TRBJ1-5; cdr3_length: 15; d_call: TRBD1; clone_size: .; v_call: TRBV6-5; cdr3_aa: CASSSLRDRRQPQHF; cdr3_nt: TGTGCCAGCAGTTCACTCCGGGACAGGAGGCAGCCCCAGCATTTT
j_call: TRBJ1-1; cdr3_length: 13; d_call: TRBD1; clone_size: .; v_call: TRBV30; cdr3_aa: CAWSGQGLAEAFF; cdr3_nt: TGTGCCTGGAGTGGACAGGGGCTGGCTGAAGCTTTCTTT
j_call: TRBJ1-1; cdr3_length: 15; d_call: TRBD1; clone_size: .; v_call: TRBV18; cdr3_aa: CASSPRTGGDGEAFF; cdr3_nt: TGTGCCAGCTCTCCTAGGACAGGGGGCGATGGTGAAGCTTTCTTT